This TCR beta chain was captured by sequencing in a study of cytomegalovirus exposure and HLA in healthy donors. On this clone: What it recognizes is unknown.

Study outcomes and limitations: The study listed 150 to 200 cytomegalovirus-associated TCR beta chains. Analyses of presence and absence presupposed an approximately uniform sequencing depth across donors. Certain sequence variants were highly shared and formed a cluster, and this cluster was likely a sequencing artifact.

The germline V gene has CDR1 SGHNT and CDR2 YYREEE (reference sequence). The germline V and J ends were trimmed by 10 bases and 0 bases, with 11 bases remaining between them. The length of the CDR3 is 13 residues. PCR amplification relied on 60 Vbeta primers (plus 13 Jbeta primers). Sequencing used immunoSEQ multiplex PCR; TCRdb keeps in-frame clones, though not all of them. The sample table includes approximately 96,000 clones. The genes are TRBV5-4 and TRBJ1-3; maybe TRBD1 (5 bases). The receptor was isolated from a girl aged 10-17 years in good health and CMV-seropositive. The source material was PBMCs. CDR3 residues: CAGGGPSGNTIYF. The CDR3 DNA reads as TGTGCCGGGGGGGGACCCTCTGGAAACACCATATATTTT.